This TCR beta chain was obtained from a study of PD-L1 blockade in urothelial cancer (dated by TCRdb to the late 2010s). A note on the overall study: All patients started therapy around 2014 and received atezolizumab 1,200 mg intravenously every 3 weeks. About 90% of the 29 patients were identified as males with urothelial cancer of bladder origin, and a prior smoking history was reported by 18 of 29 patients. An ECOG performance status of 0 or 1 was recorded for the patients, and 0 to 3 prior chemotherapy regimens had been received by the patients. Blood samples were analyzed at two time points: 3 weeks after treatment start (second dose) and 6 weeks after treatment start. Blood samples gave median yields of approximately 130,000 T cells and around 88,000 unique TCRs, along with a median clonality of roughly 0.08. An exploratory multi-omic analysis was conducted of the somatic, immune and clinical correlates of response to PD-L1 blockade with atezolizumab in urothelial cancer. Pretreatment tumor samples, along with matched peripheral blood collected serially before and after atezolizumab treatment, underwent TCR sequencing. Durable clinical benefit was defined as a progression-free survival longer than 6 months, and TCR features were additionally tested against progression-free survival and overall survival. In the same patients, whole exome sequencing and RNA sequencing of pretreatment tumors were performed in addition to TCR sequencing. Fewer than ten patients reached durable clinical benefit, while fewer than 25 patients did not. Twenty-nine patients had pretreatment blood TCR-seq, some 25 had at least one posttreatment blood collection, and some 25 had tumor TCR-seq. General conclusions and limits of the study: Small sample size (n of about 30) and many exploratory analyses mean the results are intended to be hypothesis-generating. Greater expansion of tumor-associated TCR clones in peripheral blood 3 weeks after the start of treatment was observed in patients with durable benefit (n ≈ 20, p = 0.022). Improved progression-free and overall survival was found to be associated with pretreatment peripheral blood TCR clonality below the median.

Trimming costs V 0 bases and J 6 bases, and their ends lie 11 bases apart. CDR1 and CDR2, per the germline V gene (reference sequence), are LNHDA and SQIVND. From cysteine to phenylalanine, the CDR3 is 14 amino acids long. Just CDR3 DNA is preserved here, 42 bases in frame from base 1. As regards this clone: What this receptor recognizes is not known. No base quality values were provided; no much bigger clone lies one nucleotide off.

Synthetic TCR analog templates were spiked into each PCR to estimate absolute template abundance from read counts. TCRbeta CDR3 regions were amplified from genomic DNA with bias-controlled V and J gene primers using the immunoSEQ assay. Sequencing of rearranged TCRbeta segments was done at approximately 20X coverage. Concerning the study's data processing: Sequencing errors were corrected by clustering, and CDR3s were annotated against IMGT so that V, D and J genes could be assigned. Downstream analyses used only productive TCRbeta rearrangements, leaving out any out-of-frame or stop-codon sequences. Clonality was calculated as one minus the Shannon entropy normalized by the log of the number of unique productive sequences. Clones differing between time points or between blood and tumor were identified by Fisher's exact test with Benjamini-Hochberg correction at adjusted p below 0.01. TCRdb limited this immuneACCESS table to in-frame rearrangements with V and J called. A share of clones is missing; checked studies link under half to unresolved V genes, and the rest is unexplained. The V and J calls and clone size are taken from that table; D and trimming were inferred from the DNA. Recorded for this sample are 70,000 to 75,000 clones; under 90% of them occurred a single time. The biggest ten clones account for 4.5% to 5% of the sample.

Reading the label with the study, this specimen's time point is: pretreatment peripheral blood. The cohort comprised 30 or so patients with locally advanced or metastatic urothelial carcinoma treated at Memorial Sloan Kettering on a trial protocol. Peripheral blood mononuclear cells were collected pretreatment and during treatment, with between 1 and 8 total time points obtained per patient. The Qiagen DNeasy Blood extraction kit was used to purify genomic DNA from total PBMCs and tumor samples. PBMCs were collected pretreatment and during treatment, and were isolated and stored as previously described.

The source of this sequence is a man in his 70s with urothelial cancer. Sequences were derived from PBMCs, sampled around atezolizumab (anti-PD-L1) treatment. The rearranged segments are TRBV19 and TRBJ1-2; TRBD1 is a possible D gene, resting on 6 matching bases. The DNA sequence is given as TGTGCCAGTAGTATAGATCGCGGGGGCAATGGCTACACCTTC. Its coded protein is CASSIDRGGNGYTF.